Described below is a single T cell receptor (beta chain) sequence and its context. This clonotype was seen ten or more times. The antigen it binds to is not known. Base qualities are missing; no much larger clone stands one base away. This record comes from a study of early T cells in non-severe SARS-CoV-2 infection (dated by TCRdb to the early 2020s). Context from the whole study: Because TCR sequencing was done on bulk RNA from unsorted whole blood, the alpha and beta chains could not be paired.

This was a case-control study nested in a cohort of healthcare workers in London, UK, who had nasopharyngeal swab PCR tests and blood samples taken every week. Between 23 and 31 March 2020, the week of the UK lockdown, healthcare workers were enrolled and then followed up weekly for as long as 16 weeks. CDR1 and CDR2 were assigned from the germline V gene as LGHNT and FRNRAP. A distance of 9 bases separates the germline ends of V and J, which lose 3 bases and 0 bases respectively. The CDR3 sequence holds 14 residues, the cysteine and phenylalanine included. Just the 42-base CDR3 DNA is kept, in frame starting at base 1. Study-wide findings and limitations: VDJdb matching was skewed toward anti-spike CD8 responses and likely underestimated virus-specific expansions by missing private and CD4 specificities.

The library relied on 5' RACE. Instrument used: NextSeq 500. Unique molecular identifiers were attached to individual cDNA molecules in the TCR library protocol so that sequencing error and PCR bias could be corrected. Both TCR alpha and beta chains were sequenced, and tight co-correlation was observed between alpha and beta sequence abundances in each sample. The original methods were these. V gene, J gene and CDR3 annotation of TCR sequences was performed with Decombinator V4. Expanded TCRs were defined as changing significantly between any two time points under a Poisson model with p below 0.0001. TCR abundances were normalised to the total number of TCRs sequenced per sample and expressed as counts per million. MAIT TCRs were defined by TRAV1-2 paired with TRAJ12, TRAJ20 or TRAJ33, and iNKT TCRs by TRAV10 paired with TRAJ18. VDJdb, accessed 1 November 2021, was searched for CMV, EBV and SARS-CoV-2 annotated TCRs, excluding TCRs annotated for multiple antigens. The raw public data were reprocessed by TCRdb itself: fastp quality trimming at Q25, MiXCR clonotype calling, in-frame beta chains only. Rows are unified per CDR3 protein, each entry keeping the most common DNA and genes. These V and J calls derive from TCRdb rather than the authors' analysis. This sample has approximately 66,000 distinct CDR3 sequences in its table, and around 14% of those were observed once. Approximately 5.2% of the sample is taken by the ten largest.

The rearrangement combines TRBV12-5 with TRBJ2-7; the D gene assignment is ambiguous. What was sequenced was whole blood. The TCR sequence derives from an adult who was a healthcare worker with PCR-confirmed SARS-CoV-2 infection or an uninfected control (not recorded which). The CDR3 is CASGFPGDSYEQYF. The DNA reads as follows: TGTGCTAGTGGTTTCCCGGGCGACTCCTACGAGCAGTACTTC.